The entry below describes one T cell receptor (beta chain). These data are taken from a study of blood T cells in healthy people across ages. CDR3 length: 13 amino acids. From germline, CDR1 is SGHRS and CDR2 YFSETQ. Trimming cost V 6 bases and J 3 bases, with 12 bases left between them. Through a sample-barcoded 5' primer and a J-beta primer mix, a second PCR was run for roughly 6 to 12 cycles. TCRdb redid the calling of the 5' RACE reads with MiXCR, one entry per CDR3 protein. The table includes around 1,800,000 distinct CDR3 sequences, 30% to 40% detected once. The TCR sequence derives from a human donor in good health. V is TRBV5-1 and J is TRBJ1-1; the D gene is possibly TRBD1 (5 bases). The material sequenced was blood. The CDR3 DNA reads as TGCGCCAGCACCTCTGGGGGAGACACTGAAGCTTTCTTT. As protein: CASTSGGDTEAFF.